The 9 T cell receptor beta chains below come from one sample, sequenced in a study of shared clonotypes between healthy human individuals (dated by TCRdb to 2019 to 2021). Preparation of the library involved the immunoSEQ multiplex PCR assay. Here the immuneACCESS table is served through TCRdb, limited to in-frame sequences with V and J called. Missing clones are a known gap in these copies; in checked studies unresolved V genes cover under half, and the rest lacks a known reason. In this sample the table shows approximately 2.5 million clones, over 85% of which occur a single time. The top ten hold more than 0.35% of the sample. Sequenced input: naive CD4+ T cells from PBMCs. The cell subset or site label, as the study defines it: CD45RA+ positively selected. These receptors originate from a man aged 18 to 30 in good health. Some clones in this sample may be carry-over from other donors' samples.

CDR3 amino acids: CASSSGLGAREQYF. The CDR3 nucleotides are TGTGCCAGTAGTTCCGGACTAGGGGCTCGCGAGCAGTACTTC. The chain recombines TRBV19 with TRBJ2-7; TRBD2 aligns across 7 bases. The CDR3 extends over 14 amino acids. The germline gives CDR1 LNHDA, CDR2 SQIVND (reference sequence). V was clipped by 5 bases and J by 6 bases; unmatched bases: 10. The whole variable domain, filled in from reference TRBV19 and TRBJ2-7, reads DGGITQSPKYLFRKEGQNVTLSCEQNLNHDAMYWYRQDPGQGLRLIYYSQIVNDFQKGDIAEGYSVSREKKESFPLTVTSAQKNPTAFYLCASSSGLGAREQYFGPGTRLTVT.

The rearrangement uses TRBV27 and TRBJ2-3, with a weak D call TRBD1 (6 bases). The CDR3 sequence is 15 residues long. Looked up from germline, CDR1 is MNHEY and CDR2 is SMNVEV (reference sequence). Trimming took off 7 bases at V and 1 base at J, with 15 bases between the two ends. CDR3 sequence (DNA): TGTGCCAGCAACCGAGGGGGAGAGGGCACAGATACGCAGTATTTT. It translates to CASNRGGEGTDTQYF.

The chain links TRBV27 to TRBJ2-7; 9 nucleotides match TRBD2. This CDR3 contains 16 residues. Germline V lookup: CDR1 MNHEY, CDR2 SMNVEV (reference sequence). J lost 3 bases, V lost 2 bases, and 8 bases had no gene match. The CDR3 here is CASSLRSSGIRYEQYF. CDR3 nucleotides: TGTGCCAGCAGTTTAAGGTCTAGCGGGATCCGCTACGAGCAGTACTTC.

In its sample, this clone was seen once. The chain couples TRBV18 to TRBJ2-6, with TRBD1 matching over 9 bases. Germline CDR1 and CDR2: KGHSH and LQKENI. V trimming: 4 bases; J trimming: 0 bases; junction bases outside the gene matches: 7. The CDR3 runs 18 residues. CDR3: CASSRYRGLNSGANVLTF. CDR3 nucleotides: TGTGCCAGCTCACGGTACAGGGGGCTAAACTCTGGGGCCAACGTCCTGACTTTC.

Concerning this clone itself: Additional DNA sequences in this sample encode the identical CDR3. For the CDR3, the DNA is TGTGCCACCAGCAGAGACCGGAATCAGCCCCAGCATTTT. Its protein product is CATSRDRNQPQHF. V gene TRBV15 combines with J gene TRBJ1-5; D uncertain. The V end was cut by 0 bases, the J end by 4 bases, with 4 bases between. This CDR3 is 13 amino acids long. Per germline, CDR1 LNHNV and CDR2 YYDKDF (reference sequence).

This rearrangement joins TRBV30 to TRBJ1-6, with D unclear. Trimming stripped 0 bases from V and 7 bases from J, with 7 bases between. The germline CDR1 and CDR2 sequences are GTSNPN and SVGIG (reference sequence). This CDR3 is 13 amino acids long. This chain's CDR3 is CAWSVIGNSPLHF. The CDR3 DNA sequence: TGTGCCTGGAGTGTAATCGGGAATTCACCCCTCCACTTT.

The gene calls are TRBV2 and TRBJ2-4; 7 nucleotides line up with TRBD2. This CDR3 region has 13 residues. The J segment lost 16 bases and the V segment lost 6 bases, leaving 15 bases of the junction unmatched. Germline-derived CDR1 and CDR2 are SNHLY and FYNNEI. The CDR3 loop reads CASSGGTTTRYYF. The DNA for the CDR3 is TGTGCCAGCAGCGGGGGGACTACCACGAGGTATTACTTC.

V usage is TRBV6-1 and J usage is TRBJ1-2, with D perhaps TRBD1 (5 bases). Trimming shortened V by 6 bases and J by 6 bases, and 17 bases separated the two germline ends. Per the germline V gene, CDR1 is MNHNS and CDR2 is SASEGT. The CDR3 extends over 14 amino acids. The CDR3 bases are TGTGCCAGCAGAATCACGGGCGGGGGGGATGGCTACACCTTC. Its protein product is CASRITGGGDGYTF.

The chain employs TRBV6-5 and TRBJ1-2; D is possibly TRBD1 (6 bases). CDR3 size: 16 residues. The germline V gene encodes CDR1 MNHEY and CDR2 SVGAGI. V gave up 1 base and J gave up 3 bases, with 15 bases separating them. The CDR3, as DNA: TGTGCCAGCAGTTACTGGGGGGCAGGACGAGACTATGGCTACACCTTC. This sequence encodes CASSYWGAGRDYGYTF.